The rows below give T cell receptor beta chains drawn from one sample of a study of beta chain features in type 1 diabetes. The repertoire was sequenced with immunoSEQ multiplex PCR; TCRdb's copy has only in-frame clones and lacks some. Among roughly 370,000 clones listed, over 11% were seen once. Sequenced material: naive CD4+ T cells from blood. These receptors were taken from a man younger than 40 in good health. Each CDR3 is given with its conserved first and last residue. The order of the fields is V gene, J gene, clone size, D gene, CDR3 protein, CDR3 DNA. The D gene is left open where the match is weak. Where a row states a size, it is once, few, many or the class of an expanded clone; other rows omit it.

v_call: TRBV2; j_call: TRBJ2-2; clone_size: few; d_call: TRBD1; cdr3_aa: CASSTPGTGFYTGELFF; cdr3_nt: TGTGCCAGCAGTACTCCCGGGACAGGGTTTTACACCGGGGAGCTGTTTTTT
v_call: TRBV6-5; j_call: TRBJ2-2; clone_size: few; d_call: -; cdr3_aa: CASTPGLTNTGELFF; cdr3_nt: TGTGCCAGCACCCCGGGACTGACGAACACCGGGGAGCTGTTTTTT
v_call: TRBV4-1; j_call: TRBJ2-1; clone_size: -; d_call: -; cdr3_aa: CASSLNRVNEQFF; cdr3_nt: TGCGCCAGCAGCCTGAACAGGGTAAATGAGCAGTTCTTC
v_call: TRBV7-2; j_call: TRBJ2-1; clone_size: -; d_call: TRBD2; cdr3_aa: CASSFGTIYNEQFF; cdr3_nt: TGTGCCAGCAGCTTCGGGACTATCTACAATGAGCAGTTCTTC
v_call: TRBV9; j_call: TRBJ2-1; clone_size: -; d_call: TRBD2; cdr3_aa: CASSAGLANNEQFF; cdr3_nt: TGTGCCAGCAGCGCCGGACTAGCGAACAATGAGCAGTTCTTC
v_call: TRBV7-2; j_call: TRBJ2-2; clone_size: -; d_call: -; cdr3_aa: CASSLGSPGAGELFF; cdr3_nt: TGTGCCAGCAGCTTAGGCAGCCCGGGAGCCGGGGAGCTGTTTTTT
v_call: TRBV20-1; j_call: TRBJ2-2; clone_size: few; d_call: -; cdr3_aa: CSAKLAGELFF; cdr3_nt: TGCAGTGCTAAGTTGGCGGGAGAGCTGTTTTTT
v_call: TRBV7-6; j_call: TRBJ2-3; clone_size: few; d_call: -; cdr3_aa: CASSLAVSQTDTQYF; cdr3_nt: TGTGCCAGCAGCTTAGCCGTCAGCCAGACAGATACGCAGTATTTT
v_call: TRBV7-2; j_call: TRBJ2-3; clone_size: -; d_call: -; cdr3_aa: CASRSIDTQYF; cdr3_nt: TGTGCCAGCAGAAGTATAGATACGCAGTATTTT
v_call: TRBV4-2; j_call: TRBJ1-2; clone_size: few; d_call: -; cdr3_aa: CASSRTEGAANYGYTF; cdr3_nt: TGTGCCAGCAGCCGCACGGAGGGTGCGGCTAACTATGGCTACACCTTC
v_call: TRBV29-1; j_call: TRBJ1-1; clone_size: few; d_call: -; cdr3_aa: CSVAGDTEAFF; cdr3_nt: TGCAGCGTCGCAGGGGATACTGAAGCTTTCTTT
v_call: TRBV7-6; j_call: TRBJ2-5; clone_size: few; d_call: -; cdr3_aa: CASSSIQETQYF; cdr3_nt: TGTGCCAGCAGCTCTATACAAGAGACCCAGTACTTC
v_call: TRBV29-1; j_call: TRBJ1-1; clone_size: -; d_call: -; cdr3_aa: CSVAEIGGVEAFF; cdr3_nt: TGCAGCGTTGCCGAAATCGGGGGGGTTGAAGCTTTCTTT
v_call: TRBV5-4; j_call: TRBJ2-3; clone_size: -; d_call: -; cdr3_aa: CASTNGGSGTDTQYF; cdr3_nt: TGTGCCAGCACCAATGGGGGTTCGGGCACAGATACGCAGTATTTT
v_call: TRBV30; j_call: TRBJ1-5; clone_size: few; d_call: -; cdr3_aa: CAWSWDTSNQPQHF; cdr3_nt: TGTGCCTGGAGTTGGGACACTAGCAATCAGCCCCAGCATTTT